This TCR beta chain emerged from a study of tumor and adjacent non-tumor tissue in lung cancer. At the level of the study: Histology: 12 adenocarcinoma, a couple of squamous cell carcinoma, 1 small cell lung cancer. On average, productive TCRbeta reads reached about 4.17 million per sample.

This clonotype was recorded many times. Its antigen is unidentified. The CDR3 loop spans 13 amino acids. Germline loops: CDR1 DFQATT, CDR2 SNEGSKA (reference sequence). With 5 bases removed from V and 0 bases from J, the gap between germline ends came to 10 bases. The study, taken as a whole, reports: Significantly higher TCR diversity was found in tumor than normal lung. In normal lung, the top 100 clones were significantly more dominant than in tumor.

This sample's RNA came from whole unsorted tissue. The library came from three nested PCR rounds adapted from ARM-PCR protocols. TCRdb independently ran MiXCR on the multiplex PCR reads; one entry per CDR3 protein. The sample holds 100,000 to 150,000 distinct CDR3 sequences, around three fifths seen once. The rearrangement uses TRBV20-1 and TRBJ1-1; perhaps TRBD1 as D (6 bases). The sample comprised lung tumor tissue. The clonotype comes from a man between 25 and 39 years old with non-small cell lung cancer. CDR3 sequence: CSAGGGLNTEAFF. The CDR3 DNA reads TGCAGTGCTGGGGGGGGCCTGAACACTGAAGCTTTCTTT.